A selection of T cell receptor beta chains follows, all from one sample in a study of breast tumors, draining lymph nodes, adjacent tissues. TCRdb analysed the multiplex PCR reads with MiXCR anew, one entry per CDR3 protein. The profile shows 84,000 or so distinct CDR3 sequences, roughly 29% of them singletons. Sequencing was done on a sample of axillary lymph node tissue. These receptors were obtained from a female donor with breast cancer. Some clones in this sample may be carry-over from other donors' samples. Both conserved end residues are part of each CDR3. The order of the fields is J gene, V gene, D gene, clone size, CDR3 protein, CDR3 DNA. The D gene is left open where the match is weak. For some rows the clone size is stated as once, few or many, or as a class when expanded; others skip it.

TRBJ2-7	TRBV3-2	-	many	CASSPPAGRHEQYF	TGTGCCAGCAGCCCCCCGGCGGGAAGGCACGAGCAGTACTTC
TRBJ2-7	TRBV7-8	TRBD2	many	CASTTLSGTSGSSLTYEQYF	TGTGCCAGCACCACCCTCTCCGGGACTAGCGGGTCCTCTCTCACCTACGAGCAGTACTTC
TRBJ1-2	TRBV11-3	-	many	CASSGVYGYTF	TGTGCCAGCTCCGGAGTCTATGGCTACACCTTC
TRBJ2-3	TRBV5-6	TRBD2	many	CASSLGLAGSPSTDTQYF	TGTGCCAGCAGCTTGGGACTAGCGGGAAGCCCTAGCACAGATACGCAGTATTTT
TRBJ2-2	TRBV7-9	-	-	CASSPGQVSYEQYFGELFF	-
TRBJ1-5	TRBV7-2	-	many	CASSSTGSWQPQHF	TGTGCCAGCAGCTCTACGGGATCGTGGCAGCCCCAGCATTTT
TRBJ1-3	TRBV27	-	many	CASSLSAGNTIYF	TGTGCCAGCAGTTTATCAGCGGGAAACACCATATATTTT
TRBJ1-6	TRBV14	-	few	CASSTGSSYSSPPHF	TGTGCCAGCTCTACAGGGAGCTCCTATAGTTCACCCCCCCACTTT
TRBJ2-2	TRBV6-5	-	many	CASSYFLAKPGELFF	TGTGCCAGCAGTTACTTTTTAGCGAAGCCCGGGGAGCTGTTTTTT
TRBJ2-2	TRBV6-2/TRBV6-3	TRBD2	many	CASSSNSGRKGTGELFF	TGTGCCAGCAGTTCCAATAGCGGGAGGAAGGGAACCGGGGAGCTGTTTTTT
TRBJ2-3	TRBV25-1	-	once	CASSARVGATDTQYF	TGTGCCAGCAGTGCTAGAGTTGGTGCCACAGATACGCAGTATTTT
TRBJ2-3	TRBV5-6	-	many	CASSILARDGTQYF	TGTGCCAGCAGCATCCTAGCGAGGGATGGTACGCAGTATTTT
TRBJ2-3	TRBV6-6	-	many	CASSYSEKTSTDTQYF	TGTGCCAGCAGTTACTCGGAAAAGACTAGCACAGATACGCAGTATTTT
TRBJ2-5	TRBV10-3	-	many	CASIRPGETQYF	TGTGCCAGCATCCGGCCGGGGGAGACCCAGTACTTC
TRBJ1-1	TRBV3-1	TRBD1	-	CASSRLDRDGTEAFF	TGTGCCAGCAGCCGGTTGGACAGGGATGGCACTGAAGCTTTCTTT
TRBJ1-2	TRBV29-1	-	-	CSVGKQGSGGYTF	TGCAGCGTTGGCAAGCAGGGAAGTGGAGGCTACACCTTC
TRBJ1-1	TRBV28	-	-	CASSSISVDTEAFF	TGTGCCAGCAGTTCGATATCCGTAGACACTGAAGCTTTCTTT
TRBJ1-2	TRBV9	-	-	CASSVGQYNEQFFGPGGYTF	-
TRBJ1-2	TRBV5-1	TRBD1	-	CASSFVTGGNYGYTF	TGCGCCAGCAGCTTTGTGACAGGGGGCAACTATGGCTACACCTTC
TRBJ2-5	TRBV18	-	-	CASSPSIQGGTETQYF	TGTGCCAGCTCACCTAGCATTCAAGGGGGGACAGAGACCCAGTACTTC
TRBJ2-3	TRBV6-1	TRBD1	-	CASIARGRMRGTDTQYF	TGTGCCAGCATAGCCAGGGGGCGGATGCGGGGCACAGATACGCAGTATTTT
TRBJ2-1	TRBV6-5	TRBD2	many	CASSRDAGTSGRAYDEQFF	TGTGCCAGCAGTCGAGACGCCGGGACTAGCGGGAGGGCATACGATGAGCAGTTCTTC
TRBJ1-2	TRBV12-3/TRBV12-4	-	many	CASRAIRGSGYTF	TGTGCCAGCAGAGCCATCAGGGGTAGTGGCTACACCTTC
TRBJ1-5	TRBV6-1	-	many	CASSGSYSNQPQHF	TGTGCCAGCAGTGGAAGTTATAGCAATCAGCCCCAGCATTTT
TRBJ2-1	TRBV19	-	many	CASTPFGDPSYNEQFF	TGTGCCAGTACCCCCTTCGGGGATCCATCCTACAATGAGCAGTTCTTC
TRBJ2-7	TRBV12-3/TRBV12-4	-	once	CASSTHYGQYF	TGTGCCAGCAGCACACACTACGGGCAGTACTTC
TRBJ2-1	TRBV19	TRBD2	many	CASTGGMNSYNEQFF	TGTGCCAGTACGGGAGGAATGAACTCCTACAATGAGCAGTTCTTC
TRBJ2-2	TRBV19	-	many	CASSWGINTGELFF	TGTGCCAGTAGTTGGGGAATTAACACCGGGGAGCTGTTTTTT
TRBJ1-4	TRBV19	TRBD1	many	CASSIDPGQGPANEKLFF	TGTGCCAGTAGTATAGACCCGGGACAGGGTCCAGCTAATGAAAAACTGTTTTTT
TRBJ2-3	TRBV18	-	many	CASSPQSTDTQYF	TGTGCCAGCTCACCCCAGAGCACAGATACGCAGTATTTT
TRBJ2-1	TRBV5-1	-	many	CASGQDTHPDNEQFF	TGCGCCAGCGGCCAAGATACGCATCCCGACAATGAGCAGTTCTTC
TRBJ2-5	TRBV11-2	TRBD2	many	CASSLTSGGQETQYF	TGTGCCAGCAGCTTAACTAGCGGGGGGCAAGAGACCCAGTACTTC
TRBJ2-5	TRBV7-2	TRBD2	-	CASSLEGTSGRPVRF	TGTGCCAGCAGCTTAGAGGGGACTAGCGGGAGACCGGTCCGCTTC
TRBJ2-2	TRBV2	-	-	CASSLGSGGLFF	TGTGCCAGCAGCTTAGGCTCCGGGGGGCTGTTTTTT
TRBJ2-1	TRBV6-5	TRBD2	many	CASSRWGGAGASYNEQFF	TGTGCCAGCAGTCGGTGGGGTGGAGCGGGAGCCTCCTACAATGAGCAGTTCTTC
TRBJ1-2	TRBV14	-	many	CASSQGQVYGYTF	TGTGCCAGCAGCCAGGGGCAGGTCTATGGCTACACCTTC
TRBJ2-7	TRBV29-1	-	medium-sized	CSVEDMRGSYEQYF	TGCAGCGTTGAAGATATGCGCGGCAGCTACGAGCAGTACTTC
TRBJ2-3	TRBV15	-	-	CATSRGFGGTTDTQYF	TGTGCCACCAGCAGAGGGTTTGGCGGGACCACAGATACGCAGTATTTT
TRBJ1-3	TRBV15	-	-	CATSRDMLRKHTGVSGNTIYF	TGTGCCACCAGCAGAGATATGCTCCGGAAACATACAGGAGTCTCTGGAAACACCATATATTTT
TRBJ1-5	TRBV12-3/TRBV12-4	TRBD1	many	CASRVGQGSQPQHF	TGTGCCAGCAGGGTCGGACAGGGGTCTCAGCCCCAGCATTTT
TRBJ2-7	TRBV6-1	TRBD1	many	CASRPGTEIGEQYF	TGTGCCAGCAGACCCGGGACAGAAATCGGCGAGCAGTACTTC
TRBJ2-2	TRBV5-6	-	many	CASSWGVERNTGELFF	TGTGCCAGCAGTTGGGGTGTCGAGCGGAACACCGGGGAGCTGTTTTTT
TRBJ2-2	TRBV5-4	-	-	CASSLGGAMNTGELFF	TGTGCCAGCAGCTTGGGTGGGGCGATGAACACCGGGGAGCTGTTTTTT
TRBJ2-1	TRBV20-1	-	many	CSARAPNLGEQFF	TGCAGTGCTAGGGCACCTAACCTCGGTGAGCAGTTCTTC
TRBJ2-7	TRBV9	TRBD2	many	CASSPGMREGLEQYF	TGTGCCAGCAGCCCGGGGATGCGGGAGGGCCTCGAGCAGTACTTC
TRBJ2-2	TRBV6-5	-	many	CASSSDRTGELFF	TGTGCCAGCAGCTCCGACAGGACCGGGGAGCTGTTTTTT
TRBJ2-7	TRBV6-1	TRBD1	many	CASSVSRDRGWEQYF	TGTGCCAGCAGTGTATCCCGGGACAGGGGTTGGGAGCAGTACTTC
TRBJ2-3	TRBV2	-	many	CASSGGGTDTQYF	TGTGCCAGCAGTGGAGGGGGAACAGATACGCAGTATTTT
TRBJ1-1	TRBV28	-	-	CASSPPTGLNTEAFF	TGTGCCAGCAGTCCTCCCACAGGGTTGAACACTGAAGCTTTCTTT
TRBJ2-3	TRBV10-1	-	many	CASSKGLPVTDTQYF	TGCGCCAGCAGTAAAGGACTACCTGTCACAGATACGCAGTATTTT
TRBJ2-7	TRBV9	-	many	CASSALDGETYEQYF	TGTGCCAGCAGCGCCCTGGACGGAGAAACCTACGAGCAGTACTTC
TRBJ1-1	TRBV5-5	-	few	CASSLGRTEAFF	TGTGCCAGCAGCTTGGGACGGACTGAAGCTTTCTTT
TRBJ2-7	TRBV5-1	TRBD1	-	CASSLGGMDRATSEQYF	TGCGCCAGCAGCTTGGGCGGAATGGACAGGGCTACCAGCGAGCAGTACTTC
TRBJ1-3	TRBV10-3	TRBD1	-	CAIQGGGNTIYF	TGTGCCATCCAGGGGGGGGGAAACACGATATATTTT
TRBJ1-6	TRBV7-4	-	-	CARDLQRGSNSPLHF	TGTGCTAGAGATCTTCAGAGGGGAAGTAATTCACCCCTCCACTTT
TRBJ1-6	TRBV20-1	TRBD1	many	CSARGQVHNSPLHF	TGCAGTGCTCGTGGACAGGTTCATAATTCACCCCTCCACTTT
TRBJ2-5	TRBV7-3	TRBD2	-	CANPPGGTETQYF	TGTGCTAACCCTCCGGGGGGAACGGAGACCCAGTACTTC
TRBJ1-2	TRBV30	TRBD1	many	CAWNPGQGAGGYTF	TGTGCCTGGAACCCCGGACAGGGGGCGGGGGGCTACACCTTC
TRBJ1-2	TRBV19	-	many	CASSGTYYGYTF	TGTGCCAGTTCGGGCACCTACTATGGCTACACCTTC
TRBJ1-1	TRBV10-3	TRBD1	few	CAISGVRTGSNTEAFF	TGTGCCATCAGCGGAGTTCGGACAGGTTCTAACACTGAAGCTTTCTTT